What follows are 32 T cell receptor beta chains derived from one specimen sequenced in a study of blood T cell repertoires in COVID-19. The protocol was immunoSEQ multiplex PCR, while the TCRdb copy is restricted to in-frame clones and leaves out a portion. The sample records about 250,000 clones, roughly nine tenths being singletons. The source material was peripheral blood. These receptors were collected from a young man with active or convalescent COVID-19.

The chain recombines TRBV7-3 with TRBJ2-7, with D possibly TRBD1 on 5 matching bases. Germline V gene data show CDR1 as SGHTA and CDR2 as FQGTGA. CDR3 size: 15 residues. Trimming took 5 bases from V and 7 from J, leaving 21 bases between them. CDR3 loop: CASSATSDPYREQYF. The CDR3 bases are TGTGCCAGCAGCGCAACTTCGGACCCTTACAGGGAGCAGTACTTC.

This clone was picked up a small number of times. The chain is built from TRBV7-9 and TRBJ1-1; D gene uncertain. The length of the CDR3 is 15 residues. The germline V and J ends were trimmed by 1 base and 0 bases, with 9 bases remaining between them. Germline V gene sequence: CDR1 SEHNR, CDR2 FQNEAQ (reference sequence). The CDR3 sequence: CASSLGGGMNTEAFF. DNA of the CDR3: TGTGCCAGCAGCTTAGGCGGCGGTATGAACACTGAAGCTTTCTTT.

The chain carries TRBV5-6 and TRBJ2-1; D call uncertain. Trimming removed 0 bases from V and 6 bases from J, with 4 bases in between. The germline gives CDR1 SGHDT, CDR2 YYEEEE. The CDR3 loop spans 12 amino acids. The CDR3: CASSLGSNEQFF. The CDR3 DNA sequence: TGTGCCAGCAGCTTGGGTAGCAATGAGCAGTTCTTC.

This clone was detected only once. CDR3 in DNA: TGTGCCAGCAGCGTCACGGGGGGGGCGGAAGATACGCAGTATTTT. Protein: CASSVTGGAEDTQYF. This chain joins TRBV7-9 and TRBJ2-3; 8 bases fit TRBD2. The CDR3 runs to 15 residues. V was pared by 5 bases and J by 5 bases, with 9 bases of the junction left unmatched. The germline gives CDR1 SEHNR, CDR2 FQNEAQ (reference sequence).

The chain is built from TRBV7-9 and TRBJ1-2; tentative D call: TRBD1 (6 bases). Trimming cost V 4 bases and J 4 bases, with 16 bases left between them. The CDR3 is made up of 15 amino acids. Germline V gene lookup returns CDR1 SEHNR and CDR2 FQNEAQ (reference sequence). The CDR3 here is CASSSTQGKGYGYTF. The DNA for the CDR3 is TGTGCCAGCAGCTCGACACAGGGAAAAGGCTATGGCTACACCTTC. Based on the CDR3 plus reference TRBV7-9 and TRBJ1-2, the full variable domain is DTGVSQNPRHKITKRGQNVTFRCDPISEHNRLYWYRQTLGQGPEFLTYFQNEAQLEKSRLLSDRFSAERPKGSFSTLEIQRTEQGDSAMYLCASSSTQGKGYGYTFGSGTRLTVV.

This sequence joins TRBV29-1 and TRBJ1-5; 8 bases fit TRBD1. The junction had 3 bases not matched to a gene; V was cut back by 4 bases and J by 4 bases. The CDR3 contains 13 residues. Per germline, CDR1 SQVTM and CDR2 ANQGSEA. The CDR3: CSVVDRGNQPQHF. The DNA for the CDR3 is TGCAGCGTTGTTGACAGGGGTAATCAGCCCCAGCATTTT.

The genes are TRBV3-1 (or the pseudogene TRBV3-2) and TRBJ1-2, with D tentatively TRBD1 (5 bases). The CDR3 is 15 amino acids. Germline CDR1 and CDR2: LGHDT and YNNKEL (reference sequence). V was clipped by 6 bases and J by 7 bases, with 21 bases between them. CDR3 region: CASRLRTGVESGYTF. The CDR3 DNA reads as TGTGCCAGCAGGTTACGGACGGGGGTTGAATCTGGCTACACCTTC.

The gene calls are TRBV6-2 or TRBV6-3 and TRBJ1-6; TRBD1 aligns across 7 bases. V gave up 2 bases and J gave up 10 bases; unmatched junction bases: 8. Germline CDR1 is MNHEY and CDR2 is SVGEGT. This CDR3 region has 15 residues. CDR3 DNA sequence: TGTGCCAGCAGTTACGGGGGACAGCAACGCTCACCCCTCCACTTT. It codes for CASSYGGQQRSPLHF.

DNA for the CDR3: TGTGCCAGCAGCCAAGTCGGGACAGGGGCCCCCCTCCACTTT. Its translation: CASSQVGTGAPLHF. The chain employs TRBV3-1 (or the pseudogene TRBV3-2) and TRBJ1-6, with 10 bases that match TRBD1. CDR1 is LGHDT, CDR2 YNNKEL, per germline (reference sequence). The length of the CDR3 is 14 residues. V was pared by 1 base and J by 13 bases, with 4 bases of the junction left unmatched.

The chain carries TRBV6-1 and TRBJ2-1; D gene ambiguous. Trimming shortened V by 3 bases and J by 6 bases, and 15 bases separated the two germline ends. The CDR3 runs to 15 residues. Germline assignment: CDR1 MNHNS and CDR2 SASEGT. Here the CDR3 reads CASSDSQIPSNEQFF. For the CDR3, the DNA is TGTGCCAGCAGTGATAGCCAGATTCCTTCCAATGAGCAGTTCTTC.

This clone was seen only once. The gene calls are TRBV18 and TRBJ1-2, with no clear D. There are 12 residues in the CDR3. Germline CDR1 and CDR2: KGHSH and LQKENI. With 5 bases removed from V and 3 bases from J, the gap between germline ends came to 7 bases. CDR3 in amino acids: CASSGRDYGYTF. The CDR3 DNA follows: TGTGCCAGCTCAGGCCGGGACTATGGCTACACCTTC.

This CDR3 is CASSERPRYVYTF. The CDR3 coding sequence is TGTGCCAGCAGTGAACGACCGCGGTACGTCTACACCTTC. This sequence joins TRBV28 and TRBJ1-2; D is unresolved. Trimming left V 5 bases short and J 10 bases short, with 17 bases between. CDR1 and CDR2 (germline): MDHEN, SYDVKM. The CDR3 contains 13 residues.

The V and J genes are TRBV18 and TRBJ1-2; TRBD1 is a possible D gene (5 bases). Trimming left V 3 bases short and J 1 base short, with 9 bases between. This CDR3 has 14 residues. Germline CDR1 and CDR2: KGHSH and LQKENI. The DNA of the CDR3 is TGTGCCAGCTCACCGAAAGGGGATAACTATGGCTACACCTTC. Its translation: CASSPKGDNYGYTF. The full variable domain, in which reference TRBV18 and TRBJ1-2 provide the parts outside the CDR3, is NAGVMQNPRHLVRRRGQEARLRCSPMKGHSHVYWYRQLPEEGLKFMVYLQKENIIDESGMPKERFSAEFPKEGPSILRIQQVVRGDSAAYFCASSPKGDNYGYTFGSGTRLTVV.

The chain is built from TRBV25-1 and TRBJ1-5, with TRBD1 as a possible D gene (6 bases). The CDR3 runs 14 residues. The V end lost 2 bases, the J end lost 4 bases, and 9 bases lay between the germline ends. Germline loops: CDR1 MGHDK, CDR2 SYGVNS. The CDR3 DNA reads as TGTGCCAGCAGTGAAGGACAGCCTAATCAGCCCCAGCATTTT. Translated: CASSEGQPNQPQHF.

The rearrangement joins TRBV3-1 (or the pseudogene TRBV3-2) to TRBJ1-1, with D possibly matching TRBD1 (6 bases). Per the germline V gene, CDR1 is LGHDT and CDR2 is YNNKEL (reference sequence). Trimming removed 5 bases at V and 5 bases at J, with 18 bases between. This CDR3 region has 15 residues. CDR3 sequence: CASSLTTGRGTEAFF. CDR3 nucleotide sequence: TGTGCCAGCAGCTTGACGACAGGCCGGGGAACTGAAGCTTTCTTT.

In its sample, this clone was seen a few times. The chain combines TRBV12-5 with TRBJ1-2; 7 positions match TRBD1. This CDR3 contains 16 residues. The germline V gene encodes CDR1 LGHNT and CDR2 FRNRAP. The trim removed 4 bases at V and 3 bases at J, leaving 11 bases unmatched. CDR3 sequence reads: CASGSSTGPGDYGYTF. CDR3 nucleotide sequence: TGTGCTAGTGGTTCGTCGACAGGGCCAGGGGACTATGGCTACACCTTC.

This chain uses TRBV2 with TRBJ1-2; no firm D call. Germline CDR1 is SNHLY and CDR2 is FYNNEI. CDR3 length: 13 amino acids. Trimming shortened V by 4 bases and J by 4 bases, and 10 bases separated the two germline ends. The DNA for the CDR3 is TGTGCCAGCAGTGCTCAGGTTAGCTATGGCTACACCTTC. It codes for CASSAQVSYGYTF. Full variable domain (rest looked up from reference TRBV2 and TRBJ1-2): EPEVTQTPSHQVTQMGQEVILRCVPISNHLYFYWYRQILGQKVEFLVSFYNNEISEKSEIFDDQFSVERPDGSNFTLKIRSTKLEDSAMYFCASSAQVSYGYTFGSGTRLTVV.

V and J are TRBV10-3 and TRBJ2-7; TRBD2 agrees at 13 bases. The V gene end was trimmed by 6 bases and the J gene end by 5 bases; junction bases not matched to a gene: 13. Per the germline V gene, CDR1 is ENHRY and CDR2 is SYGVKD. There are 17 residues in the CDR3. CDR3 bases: TGTGCCATCAGAAGGTACGGGACTAGCGGGAATATGAACGAGCAGTACTTC. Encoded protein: CAIRRYGTSGNMNEQYF.

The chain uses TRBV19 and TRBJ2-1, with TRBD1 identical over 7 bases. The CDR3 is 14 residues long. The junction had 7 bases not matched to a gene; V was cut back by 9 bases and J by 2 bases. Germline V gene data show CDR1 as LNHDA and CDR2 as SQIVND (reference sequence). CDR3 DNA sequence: TGTGCCAGCGAGCCCGGGACAGCCTACAATGAGCAGTTCTTC. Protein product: CASEPGTAYNEQFF.

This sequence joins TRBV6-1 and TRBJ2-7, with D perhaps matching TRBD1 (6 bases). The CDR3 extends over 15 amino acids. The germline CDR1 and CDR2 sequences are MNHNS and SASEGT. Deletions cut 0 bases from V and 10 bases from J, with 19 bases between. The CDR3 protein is CASSEAWGQLFLQYF. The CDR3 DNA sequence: TGTGCCAGCAGTGAAGCATGGGGACAACTTTTTCTCCAGTACTTC.

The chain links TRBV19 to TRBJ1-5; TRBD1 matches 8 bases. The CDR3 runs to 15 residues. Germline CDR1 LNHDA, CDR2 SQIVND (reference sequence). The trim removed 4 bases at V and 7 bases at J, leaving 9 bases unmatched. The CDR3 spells CASSTGQGLGQPQHF. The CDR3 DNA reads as TGTGCCAGTAGTACCGGACAGGGTTTGGGGCAGCCCCAGCATTTT.

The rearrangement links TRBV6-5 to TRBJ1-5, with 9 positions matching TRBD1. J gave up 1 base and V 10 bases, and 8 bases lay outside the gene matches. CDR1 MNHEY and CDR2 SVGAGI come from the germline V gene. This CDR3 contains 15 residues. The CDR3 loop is CATKGQGGSNQPQHF. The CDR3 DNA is TGTGCCACCAAGGGACAGGGTGGGAGCAATCAGCCCCAGCATTTT.

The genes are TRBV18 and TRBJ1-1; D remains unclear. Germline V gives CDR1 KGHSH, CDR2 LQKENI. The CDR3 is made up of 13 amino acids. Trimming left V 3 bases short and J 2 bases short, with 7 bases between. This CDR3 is CASSPVANTEAFF. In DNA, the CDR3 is TGTGCCAGCTCACCCGTAGCTAACACTGAAGCTTTCTTT. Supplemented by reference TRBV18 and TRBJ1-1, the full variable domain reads NAGVMQNPRHLVRRRGQEARLRCSPMKGHSHVYWYRQLPEEGLKFMVYLQKENIIDESGMPKERFSAEFPKEGPSILRIQQVVRGDSAAYFCASSPVANTEAFFGQGTRLTVV.

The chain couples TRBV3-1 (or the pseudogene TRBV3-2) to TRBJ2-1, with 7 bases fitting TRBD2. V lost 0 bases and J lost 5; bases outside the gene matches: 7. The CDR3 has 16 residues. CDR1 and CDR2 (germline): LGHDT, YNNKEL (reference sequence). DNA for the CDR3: TGTGCCAGCAGCCAAGATCATGCGGGAGAGGACAATGAGCAGTTCTTC. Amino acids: CASSQDHAGEDNEQFF.

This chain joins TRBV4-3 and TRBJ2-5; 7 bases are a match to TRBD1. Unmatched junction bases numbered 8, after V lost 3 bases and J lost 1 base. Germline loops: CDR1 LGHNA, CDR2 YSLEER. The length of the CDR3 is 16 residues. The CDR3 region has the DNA TGCGCCAGCAGCCAGCGCTACAGGGGTGTCCAAGAGACCCAGTACTTC. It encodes CASSQRYRGVQETQYF.

CDR3 sequence: CASSPFGQGRLNTEAFF. As DNA, the CDR3 is TGTGCCAGCAGCCCATTCGGACAGGGGAGGTTGAACACTGAAGCTTTCTTT. V usage is TRBV7-9 and J usage is TRBJ1-1; TRBD1 agrees at 9 bases. Losses at the gene ends were 5 bases for V and 0 bases for J; bases not matched to a gene: 10. The germline V gene has CDR1 SEHNR and CDR2 FQNEAQ (reference sequence). The CDR3 runs to 17 residues.

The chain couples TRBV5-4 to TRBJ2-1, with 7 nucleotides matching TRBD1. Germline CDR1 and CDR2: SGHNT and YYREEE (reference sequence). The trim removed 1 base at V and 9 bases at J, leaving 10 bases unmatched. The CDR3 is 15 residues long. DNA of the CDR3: TGTGCCAGCAGCTTGACGGGACAGTTGTTCGGTGAGCAGTTCTTC. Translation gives CASSLTGQLFGEQFF.

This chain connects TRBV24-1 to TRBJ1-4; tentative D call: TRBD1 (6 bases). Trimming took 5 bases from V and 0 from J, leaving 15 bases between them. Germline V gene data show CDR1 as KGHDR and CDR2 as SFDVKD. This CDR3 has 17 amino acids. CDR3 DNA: TGTGCCACCAGTGCCCAAACAGGGTGGGCAACTAATGAAAAACTGTTTTTT. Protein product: CATSAQTGWATNEKLFF.

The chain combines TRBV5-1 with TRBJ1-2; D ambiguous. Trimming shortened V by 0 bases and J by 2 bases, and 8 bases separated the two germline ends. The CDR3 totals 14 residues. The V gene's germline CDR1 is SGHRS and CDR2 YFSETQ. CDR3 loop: CASSLVRQNYGYTF. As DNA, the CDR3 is TGCGCCAGCAGCTTGGTCAGACAAAACTATGGCTACACCTTC.

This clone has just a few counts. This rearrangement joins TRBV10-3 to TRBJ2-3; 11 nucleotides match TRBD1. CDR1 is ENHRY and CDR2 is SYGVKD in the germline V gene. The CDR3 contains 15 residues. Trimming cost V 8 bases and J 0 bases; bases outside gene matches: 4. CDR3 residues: CAIRWDRGSTDTQYF. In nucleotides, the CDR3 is TGTGCCATCCGATGGGACAGGGGGAGCACAGATACGCAGTATTTT.

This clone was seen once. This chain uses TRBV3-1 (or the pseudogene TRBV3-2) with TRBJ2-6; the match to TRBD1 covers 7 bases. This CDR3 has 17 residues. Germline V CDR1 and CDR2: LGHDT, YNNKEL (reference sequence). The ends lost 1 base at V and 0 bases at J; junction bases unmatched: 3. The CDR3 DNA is TGTGCCAGCAGCCAAGTGACAGGGACCTCTGGGGCCAACGTCCTGACTTTC. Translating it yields CASSQVTGTSGANVLTF.

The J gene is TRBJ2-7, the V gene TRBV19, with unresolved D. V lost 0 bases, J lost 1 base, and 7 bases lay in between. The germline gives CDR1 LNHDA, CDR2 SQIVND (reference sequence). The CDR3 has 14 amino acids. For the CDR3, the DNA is TGTGCCAGTAGTATAGAGGGCTTGTCCTACGAGCAGTACTTC. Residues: CASSIEGLSYEQYF.